These 9 T cell receptor beta chains were all obtained from the same sample, sequenced in a study of cytomegalovirus exposure and HLA in healthy donors. Amplification used 60 Vbeta primers and 13 Jbeta primers. Profiling relied on immunoSEQ multiplex PCR, and the TCRdb table lists in-frame clones only, not all of them. The table includes 80,000 to 95,000 clones, 60% to 80% detected once. Input material: PBMCs. The receptors originated from a young woman in good health and CMV-seronegative.

The chain links TRBV29-1 to TRBJ2-1; maybe TRBD2 (6 bases). The CDR3 consists of 13 residues. CDR1 and CDR2 (germline): SQVTM, ANQGSEA. V lost 6 bases and J 6 bases, leaving 15 bases between the germline ends. The DNA for the CDR3 is TGCAGCGTCCCTCGACTAGTTGGCAATGAGCAGTTCTTC. Amino acids: CSVPRLVGNEQFF.

The chain recombines TRBV7-9 with TRBJ1-1; D unclear. The germline gives CDR1 SEHNR, CDR2 FQNEAQ (reference sequence). Trimming stripped 5 bases from V and 8 bases from J, with 3 bases between. The CDR3 totals 9 residues. The CDR3 sequence: CASSPEAFF. The CDR3 DNA reads TGTGCCAGCAGCCCGGAAGCTTTCTTT.

The J gene is TRBJ2-1, the V gene TRBV27; TRBD1 matches 7 bases. In germline, CDR1 is MNHEY, CDR2 SMNVEV (reference sequence). After removal of 6 bases from V and 2 bases from J, the junction contained 4 bases not matched to a gene. The CDR3 is 14 residues long. The CDR3 coding sequence is TGTGCCAGCAGCTCGACAGGGACCTACAATGAGCAGTTCTTC. Protein: CASSSTGTYNEQFF.

This clone appeared a few times. The chain carries TRBV18 and TRBJ2-7; D ambiguous. V lost 3 bases to trimming and J lost 2 bases, with 11 bases between them. Germline CDR1 KGHSH, CDR2 LQKENI. There are 14 residues in the CDR3. CDR3 protein: CASSPPGTTYEQYF. In nucleotides, the CDR3 is TGTGCCAGCTCACCCCCAGGTACAACCTACGAGCAGTACTTC.

This clone has more than one count but fewer than ten. The chain joins TRBV27 to TRBJ2-7, with a possible D match to TRBD1 (5 bases). This CDR3 is built from 14 residues. Trimming took 3 bases from V and 2 from J, leaving 11 bases between them. The germline gives CDR1 MNHEY, CDR2 SMNVEV (reference sequence). CDR3 DNA sequence: TGTGCCAGCAGTTTCTACAGGATCACCTACGAGCAGTACTTC. It specifies CASSFYRITYEQYF.

The chain couples TRBV5-1 to TRBJ2-3; TRBD2 aligns across 9 bases. This CDR3 region has 17 residues. Germline-derived CDR1 and CDR2 are SGHRS and YFSETQ. Unmatched junction bases numbered 7, after V lost 0 bases and J lost 2 bases. The CDR3 sequence: CASSLVGTSRFTDTQYF. In DNA form, the CDR3 reads TGCGCCAGCAGCTTGGTCGGGACTAGCCGTTTCACAGATACGCAGTATTTT.

This rearrangement joins TRBV29-1 to TRBJ2-1; D uncertain. The V gene's germline CDR1 is SQVTM and CDR2 ANQGSEA. V dropped 6 bases and J dropped 3 bases, with 9 bases sitting between them. The CDR3 loop spans 12 amino acids. CDR3 DNA: TGCAGCGTGCTAGGAAGCTACAATGAGCAGTTCTTC. As protein: CSVLGSYNEQFF.

The chain joins TRBV5-1 to TRBJ1-4; D is ambiguous. The V gene lost 4 bases and the J gene lost 0 bases, with 7 bases spanning the gap. CDR3 size: 14 residues. Germline values: CDR1 SGHRS, CDR2 YFSETQ. CDR3 bases: TGCGCCAGCAGCCCGGACTCAACTAATGAAAAACTGTTTTTT. It encodes CASSPDSTNEKLFF.

This chain uses TRBV28 with TRBJ1-2; 7 bases line up with TRBD1. With V trimmed by 6 bases and J by 3 bases, 7 bases remained unmatched. The CDR3 has 14 amino acids. Germline V gene sequence: CDR1 MDHEN, CDR2 SYDVKM. DNA for the CDR3: TGTGCCAGCAGGACACAGGGGAAGGACTATGGCTACACCTTC. Its protein is CASRTQGKDYGYTF.